This is a list of T cell receptor beta chains from one sample in a study of T cells after yellow fever vaccination. TCRdb called the 5' RACE reads again in MiXCR, with one record for every CDR3 protein. The data show about 240,000 distinct CDR3 sequences, about 7% seen once. Here the sequenced sample was CD4+ T cells sorted from PBMCs, taken 15 days after the yellow fever booster vaccination. The receptors stem from a man aged 25-40 years who received the YFV17D yellow fever vaccine. The CDR3 runs from the conserved cysteine through the conserved F or W. A D gene is named only where the DNA matches it firmly. Rows give clone size only sometimes, using once, few, many, or a class for an expanded clone.

CDR3 DNA	CDR3 protein	J gene	V gene	D gene	clone size	CDR3 length
TGCAGCGTTATCACAGGGGCGGGAGAGACCCAGTACTTC	CSVITGAGETQYF	TRBJ2-5	TRBV29-1	TRBD1	few	13
TGTGCCAGCAGTCCCCCTCTAGCATCGGGTGAGACCCAGTACTTC	CASSPPLASGETQYF	TRBJ2-5	TRBV28	-	many	15
TGCGCCAGCAGCTTCGACCAGCCCACAGATACGCAGTATTTT	CASSFDQPTDTQYF	TRBJ2-3	TRBV5-1	-	few	14
TGCGCCAGCAGTGAGTCAACGGGAGTTGGAAATGAGCAGTTCTTC	CASSESTGVGNEQFF	TRBJ2-1	TRBV10-1	-	-	15
TGCGCCAGCAGCTCAGATTTTAACTATGGCTACACCTTC	CASSSDFNYGYTF	TRBJ1-2	TRBV5-1	-	many	13
TGTGCCAGCAGTTCGGGGCACCACACCGACGAGCAGTACTTC	CASSSGHHTDEQYF	TRBJ2-7	TRBV12-3/TRBV12-4	-	-	14
TGTGCCAGCAGACACCGGGACAGGGGGTCCGAGCAGTACTTC	CASRHRDRGSEQYF	TRBJ2-7	TRBV6-2/TRBV6-3	TRBD1	-	14
TGTGCCAGCAGCCGGGGCGGGAGGGCCCAAGAGACCCAGTACTTC	CASSRGGRAQETQYF	TRBJ2-5	TRBV14	TRBD2	few	15
TGCGCCAGCAGCTTGGCACTAGCGGGAGTGGGGGAGCAGTACTTC	CASSLALAGVGEQYF	TRBJ2-7	TRBV5-1	TRBD2	many	15
TGCAGCGTTGCGTCAGGGGGCCATAGCGGGAGGGCCCACGAGCAGTACTTC	CSVASGGHSGRAHEQYF	TRBJ2-7	TRBV29-1	TRBD2	many	17
TGCAGTGCTAGGGTTAAAGGGACACCCCTCCACTTT	CSARVKGTPLHF	TRBJ1-6	TRBV20-1	-	few	12
TGTGCCAGCAGCGTAGGTGTATTGGGCTACGAGCAGTACTTC	CASSVGVLGYEQYF	TRBJ2-7	TRBV9	-	many	14
TGCGCCAGCAGCCAAGAGGCTAGCGGGAGGGCCACCCTAAATGAGCAGTTCTTC	CASSQEASGRATLNEQFF	TRBJ2-1	TRBV4-3	TRBD2	-	18
TGCAGCGTTGAAGAGGGGATGGATGGGAAAGAGACCCAGTACTTC	CSVEEGMDGKETQYF	TRBJ2-5	TRBV29-1	-	many	15
TGCGCCAGCAGCTTGGAAACAGGGGGTAATGAAGCTTTCTTT	CASSLETGGNEAFF	TRBJ1-1	TRBV5-1	TRBD1	many	14
TGTGCCAGTAGTGTCGGACTAGCGGCTTCTGGTGAGCAGTTCTTC	CASSVGLAASGEQFF	TRBJ2-1	TRBV19	TRBD2	few	15
TGTGCCATCAGGGGCGGGAAAGATAGCGGCTACACCTTC	CAIRGGKDSGYTF	TRBJ1-2	TRBV10-3	-	few	13
TGTGCCAGCAGTTACTCTGGGAGCCCTACGGCCAAAAACATTCAGTACTTC	CASSYSGSPTAKNIQYF	TRBJ2-4	TRBV6-5	-	many	17
TGCAGCGTTGGAAGGAGGGAGACCCAGTACTTC	CSVGRRETQYF	TRBJ2-5	TRBV29-1	-	many	11
TGTGCCAGTAGATACGGGACAGGGGAACTCCCAGATACGCAGTATTTT	CASRYGTGELPDTQYF	TRBJ2-3	TRBV12-3/TRBV12-4	TRBD1	-	16
TGTGCCAGCAGCCAAGGTGGTGGACAGTACGGGACCCAGTACTTC	CASSQGGGQYGTQYF	TRBJ2-5	TRBV25-1	-	many	15
TGTGCCAGCAGCTCCCTAGTCCGAACCGGGAGGCAAGAGACCCAGTACTTC	CASSSLVRTGRQETQYF	TRBJ2-5	TRBV7-9	TRBD2	-	17
TGCAGTGCTACTAGGGAGCCCGCTCAGACCCAGTACTTC	CSATREPAQTQYF	TRBJ2-5	TRBV20-1	-	once	13
TGTGCCAGCAGCTTAAGCAGGCAGTTCGATGGCTACACCTTC	CASSLSRQFDGYTF	TRBJ1-2	TRBV7-2	-	-	14
TGTGCCAGCAGCCGGCCCGACAGGAATTCACCCCTCCACTTT	CASSRPDRNSPLHF	TRBJ1-6	TRBV3-2	-	-	14
TGTGCCATCAGTGCCCAAGACAATCAGCCCCAGCATTTT	CAISAQDNQPQHF	TRBJ1-5	TRBV10-3	-	few	13
TGTGCCAGCAGCGCCGGGACTAGCGGGAGCGTGGACGAGCAGTACTTC	CASSAGTSGSVDEQYF	TRBJ2-7	TRBV7-2	TRBD2	-	16
TGCAGTGCCTTAGTTGGGGCCTCCTCGGCAGATACGCAGTATTTT	CSALVGASSADTQYF	TRBJ2-3	TRBV20-1	-	few	15
TGCGCCAGCAGCTTGGTCAGCTCCTACAATGAGCAGTTCTTC	CASSLVSSYNEQFF	TRBJ2-1	TRBV5-1	-	many	14
TGCAGCGTAACGGGACTAGCGGGAGAGGCGCAGTTCTTC	CSVTGLAGEAQFF	TRBJ2-1	TRBV29-1	TRBD2	few	13
TGCAGTGCTCCATACTTAGCCAAAAACATTCAGTACTTC	CSAPYLAKNIQYF	TRBJ2-4	TRBV20-1	-	many	13
TGCAGTATCCGGGACCCGGTCACTGAAGCTTTCTTT	CSIRDPVTEAFF	TRBJ1-1	TRBV29-1	-	-	12
TGTGCCAGCAGCTTACCCGAGGGCCTTTGGTTGAATGAGCAGTTCTTC	CASSLPEGLWLNEQFF	TRBJ2-1	TRBV7-2	-	many	16
TGTGCCAGCAGTGGGGGGGGATTAGCCTCGGAGACCCAGTACTTC	CASSGGGLASETQYF	TRBJ2-5	TRBV28	TRBD2	-	15
TGCAGCGTGGGGAAGACCGGGGAGCTGTTTTTT	CSVGKTGELFF	TRBJ2-2	TRBV29-1	-	-	11
TGCGCCACCCGGGCAGGGAGCACAGATACGCAGTATTTT	CATRAGSTDTQYF	TRBJ2-3	TRBV5-1	-	many	13
TGCAGTGCTTTAGCGAGACTAGCGGGAGGTTACAATGAGCAGTTCTTC	CSALARLAGGYNEQFF	TRBJ2-1	TRBV20-1	TRBD2	few	16
TGTGCCAGCCACTCCTTGGGCAGGGGGCTTCCTGAAGCTTTCTTT	CASHSLGRGLPEAFF	TRBJ1-1	TRBV28	TRBD1	-	15
TGTGCCAGCAGCGGAAGGACAACCCTAAGCACAGATACGCAGTATTTT	CASSGRTTLSTDTQYF	TRBJ2-3	TRBV9	-	many	16
TGCGCCAGCAATCACCCGAGCTCCTACGAGCAGTACTTC	CASNHPSSYEQYF	TRBJ2-7	TRBV5-1	-	few	13
TGTGCCAGCAGCTTAGCTGGGACTAGCGGGTTCAATGAGCAGTTCTTC	CASSLAGTSGFNEQFF	TRBJ2-1	TRBV7-2	TRBD2	-	16
TGCAGTGCTAGAGCCGCATCGGGGAACACGAACACCGGGGAGCTGTTTTTT	CSARAASGNTNTGELFF	TRBJ2-2	TRBV20-1	-	-	17
TGTGCCAGCAGCACCCAATCGGGAAACCCCTACGAGCAGTACTTC	CASSTQSGNPYEQYF	TRBJ2-7	TRBV5-4	-	few	15
TGTGCCAGCAGTTACTCTGGACTAGCGGGAGGTTACCAGTACTTC	CASSYSGLAGGYQYF	TRBJ2-7	TRBV6-5	TRBD2	few	15
TGTGCCATCAGTGAATGGGCAAGCGGGAGTAATGAGCAGTTCTTC	CAISEWASGSNEQFF	TRBJ2-1	TRBV10-3	TRBD2	few	15
TGCGCCAGCAGCCAAGACGACGGCAGGGAGAGGAGAAACACCATATATTTT	CASSQDDGRERRNTIYF	TRBJ1-3	TRBV4-3	-	few	17
TGTGCCAGCAGTTTTAGACTAGCCCCGCATACGCAGTATTTT	CASSFRLAPHTQYF	TRBJ2-3	TRBV28	TRBD2	many	14
TGTGCCAGCAGTTTCAGTGGGGCCTACAATGAGCAGTTCTTC	CASSFSGAYNEQFF	TRBJ2-1	TRBV12-3/TRBV12-4	-	-	14
TGTGCCAGCAGCCAAGGCGCTGGGGCCAACGTCCTGACTTTC	CASSQGAGANVLTF	TRBJ2-6	TRBV3-1	-	-	14
TGTGCCAGCAGTTTAATCAGGGCAACTAATGAAAAACTGTTTTTT	CASSLIRATNEKLFF	TRBJ1-4	TRBV12-3/TRBV12-4	-	few	15
TGTGCCAGCAGTTTATCTCTAGGCGTGGGGACCGGGGAGCTGTTTTTT	CASSLSLGVGTGELFF	TRBJ2-2	TRBV27	-	few	16
TGTGCCAACTCCCCAGGGTCTAACTATGGCTACACCTTC	CANSPGSNYGYTF	TRBJ1-2	TRBV28	-	few	13